Sequencing of this T cell receptor beta chain was carried out in a study of blood T cells in healthy people across ages. Study observations and caveats: Older age went with lower TCR beta diversity per million T cells, in a roughly linear way. More naive CD4+ cells and higher diversity were found in long-lived than in aged donors. PBMCs that were unsorted prevented a conclusive naive versus antigen-experienced comparison.

Germline V gene lookup returns CDR1 SGHTA and CDR2 FQGNSA. J gave up 2 bases and V 2 bases, and 6 bases lay outside the gene matches. The CDR3 length is 15 residues. Details on this clonotype: Its antigen is unknown.

A second 7 to 11 cycle PCR used barcoded and J-beta primers. MiXCR, applied by TCRdb to the 5' RACE reads, yields one record per CDR3 protein. Among nearly 800,000 distinct CDR3 sequences listed, around 25% were seen once. The sample was also reused in another study, on T cells of mothers and their children. Turning to that study: Thymic selection molds TCR recombination products alike in related and unrelated pairs.

The chain is built from TRBV7-2 and TRBJ2-7; 7 nucleotides agree with TRBD1. The TCR sequence derives from a boy aged 10-17 years in good health. Material for sequencing was blood. The CDR3 protein is CASSLSGTVTYEQYF. In DNA, the CDR3 is TGTGCCAGCAGCTTATCCGGGACAGTGACCTACGAGCAGTACTTC. The full variable domain, rest sourced from reference TRBV7-2 and TRBJ2-7, is GAGVSQSPSNKVTEKGKDVELRCDPISGHTALYWYRQSLGQGLEFLIYFQGNSAPDKSGLPSDRFSAERTGGSVSTLTIQRTQQEDSAVYLCASSLSGTVTYEQYFGPGTRLTVT.